Detailed here is one T cell receptor beta chain. Its target is not known. PCR primers comprised 60 Vbeta and 13 Jbeta primers. Original processing notes: In a later analysis, some 11 million of about 80 million unique beta chains occurred in at least two donors. The assay was immunoSEQ multiplex PCR, and TCRdb's table has in-frame clones only and misses some. The DNA was the basis for D and trimming; V, J and clone size are from that table. This sample has around 150,000 clones, with about 81% found just once. The V end was cut by 4 bases, the J end by 2 bases, with 8 bases between. Germline CDR1 MGHRA, CDR2 YSYEKL. The CDR3 is 13 amino acids. The data derive from a study of cytomegalovirus exposure and HLA in healthy donors. Notes on the study in general: Reportedly, TCR beta sequences accurately predicted HLA-A and HLA-B alleles in most subjects. It was assumed in the presence/absence analyses that sequencing depth was roughly uniform across donors.

The chain recombines TRBV4-1 with TRBJ2-5, with D possibly TRBD2 on 5 matching bases. The clonotype was recovered from a girl between 10 and 17 years old in good health and CMV-seropositive. The sample was PBMCs. The DNA for the CDR3 is TGCGCCAGCAGCCCTAGACTACAAGAGACCCAGTACTTC. Protein: CASSPRLQETQYF.